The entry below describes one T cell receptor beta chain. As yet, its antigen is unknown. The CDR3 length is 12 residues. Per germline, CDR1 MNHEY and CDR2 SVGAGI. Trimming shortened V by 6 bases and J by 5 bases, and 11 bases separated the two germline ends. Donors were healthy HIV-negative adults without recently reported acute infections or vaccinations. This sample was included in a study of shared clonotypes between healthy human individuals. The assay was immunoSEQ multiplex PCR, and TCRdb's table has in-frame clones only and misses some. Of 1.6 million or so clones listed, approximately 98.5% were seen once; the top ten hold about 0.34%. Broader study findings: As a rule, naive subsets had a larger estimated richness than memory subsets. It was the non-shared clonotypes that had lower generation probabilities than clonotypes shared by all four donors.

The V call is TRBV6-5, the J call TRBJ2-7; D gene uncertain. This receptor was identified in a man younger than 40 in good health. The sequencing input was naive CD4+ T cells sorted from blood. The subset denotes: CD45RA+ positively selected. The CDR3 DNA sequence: TGTGCCAGCAGGACCTACGCCCACGAGCAGTACTTC. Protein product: CASRTYAHEQYF.